The entry below describes one T cell receptor (beta chain). Its specificity is not known. Some clones are missing from TCRdb's copy, which holds only in-frame ones; the method was immunoSEQ multiplex PCR. The sample has 130,000 to 150,000 clones; around 88% are singletons. Time point here: blood 4 weeks post-SBRT, at nephrectomy. Documented treatment: 15 Gy SBRT to primary tumor, nephrectomy 4 weeks later. Nephrectomy followed 15 Gy stereotactic body radiation by 4 weeks. The patient's renal cell carcinoma had clear cell pathology. The data were taken from a study of radiation and T cells in renal cell carcinoma. Study-level results: From baseline, blood top tumor clonotypes peaked at 2 weeks post-radiation.

The V gene's germline CDR1 is SGHDT and CDR2 YYEEEE. CDR3 length: 13 amino acids. Trimming cost V 0 bases and J 5 bases, with 9 bases left between them. The receptor comes from a woman aged 45-65 years with renal cell carcinoma. Sequences were derived from blood, sampled from a patient whose treatment included radiotherapy and nephrectomy. This sequence joins TRBV5-6 and TRBJ2-7, with D possibly TRBD1 on 5 matching bases. CDR3 in DNA: TGTGCCAGCAGCTTGGCAGGGTTACACGAGCAGTACTTC. It translates to CASSLAGLHEQYF.